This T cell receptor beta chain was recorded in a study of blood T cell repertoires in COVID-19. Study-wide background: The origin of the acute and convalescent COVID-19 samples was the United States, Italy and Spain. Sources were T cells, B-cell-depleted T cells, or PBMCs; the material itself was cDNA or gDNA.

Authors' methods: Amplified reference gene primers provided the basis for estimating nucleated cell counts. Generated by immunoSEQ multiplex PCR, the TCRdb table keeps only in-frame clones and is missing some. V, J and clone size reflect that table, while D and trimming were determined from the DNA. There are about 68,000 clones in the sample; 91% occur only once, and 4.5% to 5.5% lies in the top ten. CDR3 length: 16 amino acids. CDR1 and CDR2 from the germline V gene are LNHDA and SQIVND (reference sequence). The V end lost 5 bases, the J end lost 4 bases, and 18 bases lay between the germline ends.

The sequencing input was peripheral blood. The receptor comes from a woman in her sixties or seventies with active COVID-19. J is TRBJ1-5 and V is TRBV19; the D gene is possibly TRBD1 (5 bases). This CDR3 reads CASSPHKGEGNQPQHF. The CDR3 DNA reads TGTGCCAGTAGTCCCCATAAAGGGGAGGGAAATCAGCCCCAGCATTTT.